This TCR gamma chain was sequenced for a study of gamma-delta T cells after stem cell transplantation. V lost 5 bases to trimming and J lost 3 bases; unmatched junction nucleotides: 7. The CDR3 spans 17 residues. Germline CDR1 GITISATS, CDR2 ISYDGTV (reference sequence). This clone was seen a few times. TCRdb used CATT to re-call clones from the RT-PCR reads. The data hold approximately 1,900 gamma-chain clones, with over 1.5% observed a single time. Sequenced sample: gamma-delta T cells. The chain couples TRGV9 to TRGJP. This TCR derives from a human donor. It is not recorded whose cells these are; they may come from a transplant donor. This CDR3 is CALWGAPQELGKKIKVF. CDR3 in DNA: TGTGCCTTGTGGGGGGCCCCGCAAGAGTTGGGCAAAAAAATCAAGGTATTT.